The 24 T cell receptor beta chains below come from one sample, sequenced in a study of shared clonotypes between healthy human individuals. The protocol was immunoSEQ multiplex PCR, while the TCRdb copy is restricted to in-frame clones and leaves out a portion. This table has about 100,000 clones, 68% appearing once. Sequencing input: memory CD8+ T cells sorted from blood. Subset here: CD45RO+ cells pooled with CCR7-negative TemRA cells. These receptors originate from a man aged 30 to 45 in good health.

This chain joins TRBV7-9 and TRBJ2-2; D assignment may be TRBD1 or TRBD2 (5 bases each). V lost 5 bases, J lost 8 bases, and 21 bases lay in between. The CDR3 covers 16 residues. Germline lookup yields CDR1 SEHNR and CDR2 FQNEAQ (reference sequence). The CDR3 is CASSNYVFGTGGELFF. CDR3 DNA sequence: TGTGCCAGCAGCAATTATGTTTTTGGGACCGGAGGGGAGCTGTTTTTT.

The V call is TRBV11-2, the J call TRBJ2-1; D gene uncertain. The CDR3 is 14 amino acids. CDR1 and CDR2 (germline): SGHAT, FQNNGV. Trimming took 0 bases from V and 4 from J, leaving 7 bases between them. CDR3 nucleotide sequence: TGTGCCAGCAGCTTAGATCCGGCTTACAATGAGCAGTTCTTC. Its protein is CASSLDPAYNEQFF.

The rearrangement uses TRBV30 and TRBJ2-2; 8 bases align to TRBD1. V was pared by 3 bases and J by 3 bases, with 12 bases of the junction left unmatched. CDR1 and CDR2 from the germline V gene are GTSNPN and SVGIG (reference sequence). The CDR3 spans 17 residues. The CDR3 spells CAWSRDRMVGDTGELFF. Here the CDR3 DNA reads TGTGCCTGGAGCCGGGACAGGATGGTTGGCGACACCGGGGAGCTGTTTTTT.

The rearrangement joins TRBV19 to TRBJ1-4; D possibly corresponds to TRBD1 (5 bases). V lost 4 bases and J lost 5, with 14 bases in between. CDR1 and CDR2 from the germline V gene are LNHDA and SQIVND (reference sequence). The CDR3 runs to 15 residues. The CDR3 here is CASSTGTSGNEKLFF. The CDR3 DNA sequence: TGTGCCAGTAGTACAGGGACCTCAGGGAATGAAAAACTGTTTTTT.

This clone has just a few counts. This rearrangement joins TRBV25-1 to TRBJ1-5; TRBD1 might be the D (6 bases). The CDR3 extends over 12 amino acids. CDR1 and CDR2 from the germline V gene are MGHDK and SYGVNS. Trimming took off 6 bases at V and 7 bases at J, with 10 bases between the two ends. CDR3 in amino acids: CASSQGFQPQHF. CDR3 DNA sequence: TGTGCCAGCAGCCAGGGGTTCCAGCCCCAGCATTTT.

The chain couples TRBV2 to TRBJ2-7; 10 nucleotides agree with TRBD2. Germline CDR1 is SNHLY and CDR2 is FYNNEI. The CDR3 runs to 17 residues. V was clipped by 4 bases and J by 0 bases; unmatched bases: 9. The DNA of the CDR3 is TGTGCCAGCAGTGGGGCCCTACTAGCGGGAAGCTCCTACGAGCAGTACTTC. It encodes CASSGALLAGSSYEQYF.

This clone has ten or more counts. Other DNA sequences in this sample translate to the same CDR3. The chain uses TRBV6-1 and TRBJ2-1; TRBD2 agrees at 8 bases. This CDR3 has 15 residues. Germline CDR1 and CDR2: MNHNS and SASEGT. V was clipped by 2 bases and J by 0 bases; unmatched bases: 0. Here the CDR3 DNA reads TGTGCCAGCAGTGAACTAGCGGGCTCCTACAATGAGCAGTTCTTC. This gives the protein CASSELAGSYNEQFF.

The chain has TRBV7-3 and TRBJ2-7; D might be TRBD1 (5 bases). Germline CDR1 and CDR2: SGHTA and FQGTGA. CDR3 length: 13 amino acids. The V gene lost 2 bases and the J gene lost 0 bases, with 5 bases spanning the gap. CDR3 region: CASSLGASYEQYF. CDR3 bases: TGTGCCAGCAGCTTAGGGGCCTCCTACGAGCAGTACTTC.

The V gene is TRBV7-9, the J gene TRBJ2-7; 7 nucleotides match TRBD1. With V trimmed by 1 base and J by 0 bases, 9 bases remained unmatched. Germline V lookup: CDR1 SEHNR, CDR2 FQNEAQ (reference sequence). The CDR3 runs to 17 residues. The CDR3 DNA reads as TGTGCCAGCAGCTTAGAAGGGATCGAGGGGGCCTCCTACGAGCAGTACTTC. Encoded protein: CASSLEGIEGASYEQYF.

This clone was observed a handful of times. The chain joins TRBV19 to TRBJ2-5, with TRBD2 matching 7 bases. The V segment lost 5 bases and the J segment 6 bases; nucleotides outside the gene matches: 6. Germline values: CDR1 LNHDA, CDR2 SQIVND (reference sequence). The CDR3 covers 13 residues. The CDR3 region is CASSPGTIQTQYF. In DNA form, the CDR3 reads TGTGCCAGTAGTCCTGGGACTATCCAGACCCAGTACTTC.

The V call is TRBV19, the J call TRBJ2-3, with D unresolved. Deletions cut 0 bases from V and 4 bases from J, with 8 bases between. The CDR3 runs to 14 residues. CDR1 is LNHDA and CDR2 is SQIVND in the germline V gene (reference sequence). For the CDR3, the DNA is TGTGCCAGTAGTATAGACGCCGTAGCAGATACGCAGTATTTT. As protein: CASSIDAVADTQYF.

For the CDR3, the DNA is TGTGCCAGCAGTTACCCAGCGGGAGGGGACAATGAGCAGTTCTTC. Protein product: CASSYPAGGDNEQFF. The V call is TRBV6-6, the J call TRBJ2-1; 10 bases line up with TRBD2. Germline V gene sequence: CDR1 MNHNY, CDR2 SVGAGI (reference sequence). Trimming at V came to 2 bases and at J to 5 bases, leaving 3 bases not matched to a gene. The CDR3 has 15 residues.

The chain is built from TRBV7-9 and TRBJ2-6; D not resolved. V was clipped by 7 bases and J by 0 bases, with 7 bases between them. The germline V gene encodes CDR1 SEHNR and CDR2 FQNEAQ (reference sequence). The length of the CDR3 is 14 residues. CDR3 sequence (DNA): TGTGCCAGCAAGGGTTACTCTGGGGCCAACGTCCTGACTTTC. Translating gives CASKGYSGANVLTF. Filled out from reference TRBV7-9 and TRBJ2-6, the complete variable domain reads DTGVSQNPRHKITKRGQNVTFRCDPISEHNRLYWYRQTLGQGPEFLTYFQNEAQLEKSRLLSDRFSAERPKGSFSTLEIQRTEQGDSAMYLCASKGYSGANVLTFGAGSRLTVL.

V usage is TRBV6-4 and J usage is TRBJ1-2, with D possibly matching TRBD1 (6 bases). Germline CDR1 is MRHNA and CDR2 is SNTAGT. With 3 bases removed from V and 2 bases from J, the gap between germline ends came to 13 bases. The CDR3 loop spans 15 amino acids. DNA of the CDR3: TGTGCCAGCAGTGATCATCAAACAGGGAACTATGGCTACACCTTC. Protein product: CASSDHQTGNYGYTF.

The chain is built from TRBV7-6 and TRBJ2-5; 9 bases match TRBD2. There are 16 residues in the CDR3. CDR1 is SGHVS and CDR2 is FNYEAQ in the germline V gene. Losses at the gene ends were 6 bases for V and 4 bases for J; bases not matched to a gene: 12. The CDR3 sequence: CASSPRVAGARETQYF. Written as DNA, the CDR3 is TGTGCCAGCAGTCCTCGGGTAGCGGGAGCTCGAGAGACCCAGTACTTC.

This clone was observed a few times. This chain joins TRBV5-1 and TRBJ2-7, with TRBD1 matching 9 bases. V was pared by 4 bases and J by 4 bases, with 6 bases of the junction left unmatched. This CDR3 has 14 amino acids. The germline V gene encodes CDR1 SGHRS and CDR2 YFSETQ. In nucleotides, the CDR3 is TGCGCCAGCAGCCCCGGGACAGGGCTATACGAGCAGTACTTC. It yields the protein CASSPGTGLYEQYF.

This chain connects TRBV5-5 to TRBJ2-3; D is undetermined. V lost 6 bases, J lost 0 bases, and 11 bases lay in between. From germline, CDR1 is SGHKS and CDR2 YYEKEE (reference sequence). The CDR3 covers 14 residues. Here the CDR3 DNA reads TGTGCCAGCACCGTCGGACCTAGCACAGATACGCAGTATTTT. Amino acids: CASTVGPSTDTQYF.

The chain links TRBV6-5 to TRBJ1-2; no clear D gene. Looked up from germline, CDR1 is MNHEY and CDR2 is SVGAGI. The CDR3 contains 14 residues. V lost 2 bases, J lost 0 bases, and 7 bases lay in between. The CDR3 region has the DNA TGTGCCAGCAGTTACGGGATGACTAACTATGGCTACACCTTC. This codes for CASSYGMTNYGYTF.

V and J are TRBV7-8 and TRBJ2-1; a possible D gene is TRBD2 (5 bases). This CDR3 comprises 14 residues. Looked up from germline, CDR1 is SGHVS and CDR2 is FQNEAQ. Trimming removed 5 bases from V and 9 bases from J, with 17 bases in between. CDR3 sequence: CASSPVSGKGEQFF. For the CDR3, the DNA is TGTGCCAGCAGCCCTGTGTCCGGGAAGGGTGAGCAGTTCTTC.

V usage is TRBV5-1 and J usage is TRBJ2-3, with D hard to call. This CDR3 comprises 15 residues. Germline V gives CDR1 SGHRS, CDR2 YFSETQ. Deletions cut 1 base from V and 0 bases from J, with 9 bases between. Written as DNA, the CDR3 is TGCGCCAGCAGCTTGATTGCCTCAAGCACAGATACGCAGTATTTT. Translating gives CASSLIASSTDTQYF.

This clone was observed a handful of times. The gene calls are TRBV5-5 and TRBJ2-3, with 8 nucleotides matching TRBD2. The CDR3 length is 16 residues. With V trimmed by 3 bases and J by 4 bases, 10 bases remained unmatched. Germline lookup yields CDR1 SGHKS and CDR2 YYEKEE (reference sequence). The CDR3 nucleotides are TGTGCCAGCAGCTCAACCGGACTAGCAACCTCAGATACGCAGTATTTT. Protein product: CASSSTGLATSDTQYF.

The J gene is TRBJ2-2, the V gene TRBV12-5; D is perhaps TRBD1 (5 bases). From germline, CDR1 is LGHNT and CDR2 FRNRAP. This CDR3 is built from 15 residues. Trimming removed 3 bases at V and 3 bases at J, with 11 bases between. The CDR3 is CASGFKGQDTGELFF. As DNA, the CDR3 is TGTGCTAGTGGTTTTAAGGGGCAGGACACCGGGGAGCTGTTTTTT.

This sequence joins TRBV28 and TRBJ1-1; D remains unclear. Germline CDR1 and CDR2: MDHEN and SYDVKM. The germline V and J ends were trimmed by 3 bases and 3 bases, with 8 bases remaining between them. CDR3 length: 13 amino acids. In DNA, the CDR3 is TGTGCCAGCAGTTTGGGAAGGTACACTGAAGCTTTCTTT. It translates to CASSLGRYTEAFF.

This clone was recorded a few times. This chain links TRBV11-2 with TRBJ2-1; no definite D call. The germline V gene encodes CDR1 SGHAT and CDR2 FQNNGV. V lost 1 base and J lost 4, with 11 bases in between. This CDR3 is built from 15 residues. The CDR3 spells CASSLGGFLYNEQFF. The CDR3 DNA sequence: TGTGCCAGCAGCTTAGGCGGTTTCCTTTACAATGAGCAGTTCTTC.